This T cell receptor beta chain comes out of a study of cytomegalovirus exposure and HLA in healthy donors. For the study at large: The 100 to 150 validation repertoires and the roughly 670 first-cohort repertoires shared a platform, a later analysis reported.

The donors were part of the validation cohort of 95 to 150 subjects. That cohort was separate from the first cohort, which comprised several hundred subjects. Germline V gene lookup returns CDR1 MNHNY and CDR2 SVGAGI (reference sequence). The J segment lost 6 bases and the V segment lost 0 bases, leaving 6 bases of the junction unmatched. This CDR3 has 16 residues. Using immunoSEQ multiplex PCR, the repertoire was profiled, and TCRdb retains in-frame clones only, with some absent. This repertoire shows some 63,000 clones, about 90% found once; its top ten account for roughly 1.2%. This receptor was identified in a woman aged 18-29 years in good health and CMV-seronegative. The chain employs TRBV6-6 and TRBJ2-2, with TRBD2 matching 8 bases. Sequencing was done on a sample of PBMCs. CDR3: CASSYSGAGGPGELFF. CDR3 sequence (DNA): TGTGCCAGCAGTTACTCGGGCGCGGGGGGTCCCGGGGAGCTGTTTTTT.